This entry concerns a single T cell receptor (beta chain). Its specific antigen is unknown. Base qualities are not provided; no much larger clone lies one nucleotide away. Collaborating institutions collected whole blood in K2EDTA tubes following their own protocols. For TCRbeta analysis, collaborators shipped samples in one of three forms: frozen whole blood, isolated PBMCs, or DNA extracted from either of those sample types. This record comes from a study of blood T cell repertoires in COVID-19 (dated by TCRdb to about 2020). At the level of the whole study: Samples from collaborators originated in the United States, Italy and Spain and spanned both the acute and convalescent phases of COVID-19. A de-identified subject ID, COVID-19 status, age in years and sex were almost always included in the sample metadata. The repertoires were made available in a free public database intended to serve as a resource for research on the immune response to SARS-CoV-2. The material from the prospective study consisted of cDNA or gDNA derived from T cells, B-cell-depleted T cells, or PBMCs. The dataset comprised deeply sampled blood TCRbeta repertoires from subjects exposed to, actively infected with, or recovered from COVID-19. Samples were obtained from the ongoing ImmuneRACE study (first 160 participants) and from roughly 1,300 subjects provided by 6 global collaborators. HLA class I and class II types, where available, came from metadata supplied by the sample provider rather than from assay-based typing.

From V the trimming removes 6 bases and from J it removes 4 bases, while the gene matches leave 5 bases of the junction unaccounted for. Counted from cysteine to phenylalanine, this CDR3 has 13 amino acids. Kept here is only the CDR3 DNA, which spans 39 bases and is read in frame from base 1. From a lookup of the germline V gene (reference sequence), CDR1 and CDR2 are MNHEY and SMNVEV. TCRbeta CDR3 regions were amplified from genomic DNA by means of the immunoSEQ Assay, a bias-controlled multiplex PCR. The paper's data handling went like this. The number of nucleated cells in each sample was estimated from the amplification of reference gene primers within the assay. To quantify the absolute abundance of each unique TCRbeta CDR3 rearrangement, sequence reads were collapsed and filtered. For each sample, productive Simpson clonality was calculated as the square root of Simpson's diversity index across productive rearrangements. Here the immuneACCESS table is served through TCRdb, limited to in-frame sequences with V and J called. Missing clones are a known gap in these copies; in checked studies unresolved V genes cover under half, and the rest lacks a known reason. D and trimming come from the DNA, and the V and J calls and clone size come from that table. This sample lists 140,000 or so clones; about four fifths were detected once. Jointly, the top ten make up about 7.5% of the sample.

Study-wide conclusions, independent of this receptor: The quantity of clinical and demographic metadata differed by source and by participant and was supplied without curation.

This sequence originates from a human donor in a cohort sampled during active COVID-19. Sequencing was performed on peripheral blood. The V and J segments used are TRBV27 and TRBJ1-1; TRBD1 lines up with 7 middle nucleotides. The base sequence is TGTGCCAGCAGACCGACAGGGAGCACTGAAGCTTTCTTT. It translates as CASRPTGSTEAFF.